Below, 12 T cell receptor beta chains from the same sample are listed, as sequenced in a study of beta chain features in type 1 diabetes. Expressed TCRB transcripts were sequenced, since all the RNA that had been isolated was reverse transcribed. Profiled with immunoSEQ multiplex PCR; TCRdb holds only in-frame clones, not every one. This sample has 310,000 or so clones, with around 9.3% found just once. Study results and limitations: TCRB CDR3 length was moderately but significantly reduced in all four CD4+ subsets of Type 1 diabetes patients.

Their antigen targets remain unknown. Sequencing was carried out using central memory CD4+ T cells from blood. These receptors all come from a man aged 25 to 40 with type 1 diabetes.

The chain joins TRBV7-9 to TRBJ2-3, with unresolved D. Per germline, CDR1 SEHNR and CDR2 FQNEAQ (reference sequence). Deletions cut 8 bases from V and 5 bases from J, with 8 bases between. The CDR3 has 11 amino acids. CDR3 protein: CASRTGDTQYF. The CDR3 coding sequence is TGTGCCAGCCGTACGGGAGATACGCAGTATTTT.

In this sample, this clone turned up many times. In DNA, the CDR3 is TGTGCCAGCAACCCAGGGACTGGGGCCAACGTCCTGACTTTC. It yields the protein CASNPGTGANVLTF. The rearrangement links TRBV7-9 to TRBJ2-6; TRBD1 is a possible D gene (5 bases). The CDR3 totals 14 residues. V lost 7 bases and J 2 bases, leaving 9 bases between the germline ends. Looked up from germline, CDR1 is SEHNR and CDR2 is FQNEAQ (reference sequence).

This chain connects TRBV5-1 to TRBJ1-2; a weak D match, TRBD1 (6 bases). V lost 5 bases, J lost 0 bases, and 11 bases lay in between. Germline V gene data show CDR1 as SGHRS and CDR2 as YFSETQ. The length of the CDR3 is 14 residues. This CDR3 reads CASRLQGSNYGYTF. The CDR3 DNA reads TGCGCCAGCAGACTACAGGGTTCTAACTATGGCTACACCTTC.

The rearrangement links TRBV6-5 to TRBJ1-5, with 8 positions matching TRBD1. The germline CDR1 and CDR2 sequences are MNHEY and SVGAGI. This CDR3 contains 14 residues. Trimming removed 8 bases from V and 3 bases from J; junction bases left unmatched: 6. The CDR3 region is CASADREANQPQHF. As DNA, the CDR3 is TGTGCCAGCGCGGACAGGGAGGCCAATCAGCCCCAGCATTTT.

The rearrangement links TRBV9 to TRBJ1-4; D is unresolved. The CDR3 runs 14 residues. The V and J ends lost 2 bases and 1 base respectively, with 6 bases between them. In germline, CDR1 is SGDLS, CDR2 YYNGEE. The chain's CDR3 is CASSVLGTNEKLFF. CDR3 sequence (DNA): TGTGCCAGCAGCGTTTTGGGAACTAATGAAAAACTGTTTTTT.

The chain recombines TRBV7-2 with TRBJ1-2; D is possibly TRBD1 (5 bases). The length of the CDR3 is 13 residues. Germline assignment: CDR1 SGHTA and CDR2 FQGNSA. Trimming stripped 3 bases from V and 7 bases from J, with 12 bases between. Written as DNA, the CDR3 is TGTGCCAGCAGCTTCCGCAGGGCCGGTGGCTACACCTTC. It codes for CASSFRRAGGYTF.

The chain recombines TRBV2 with TRBJ2-3; TRBD1 aligns across 9 bases. V was pared by 6 bases and J by 0 bases, with 7 bases of the junction left unmatched. Germline loops: CDR1 SNHLY, CDR2 FYNNEI. CDR3 length equals 16 residues. The CDR3 nucleotides read TGTGCCAGCAGGATTACAGGGGGCACTAGCACAGATACGCAGTATTTT. Amino acids: CASRITGGTSTDTQYF. The full variable domain, in which reference TRBV2 and TRBJ2-3 provide the parts outside the CDR3, is EPEVTQTPSHQVTQMGQEVILRCVPISNHLYFYWYRQILGQKVEFLVSFYNNEISEKSEIFDDQFSVERPDGSNFTLKIRSTKLEDSAMYFCASRITGGTSTDTQYFGPGTRLTVL.

This clone was seen at least ten times. The chain combines TRBV28 with TRBJ2-2, with 7 bases lining up with TRBD1. V lost 5 bases to trimming and J lost 4 bases; unmatched junction nucleotides: 4. Germline V gene sequence: CDR1 MDHEN, CDR2 SYDVKM. This CDR3 region has 14 residues. Here the CDR3 DNA reads TGTGCCAGCAGTCCCGGGACAGCCACCGGGGAGCTGTTTTTT. Translating gives CASSPGTATGELFF. Supplemented by reference TRBV28 and TRBJ2-2, the full variable domain reads DVKVTQSSRYLVKRTGEKVFLECVQDMDHENMFWYRQDPGLGLRLIYFSYDVKMKEKGDIPEGYSVSREKKERFSLILESASTNQTSMYLCASSPGTATGELFFGEGSRLTVL.

The gene calls are TRBV10-3 and TRBJ1-4; TRBD1 matches at 7 bases. V lost 2 bases to trimming and J lost 0 bases; unmatched junction nucleotides: 0. The germline gives CDR1 ENHRY, CDR2 SYGVKD. The CDR3 spans 15 residues. The CDR3 here is CAISEGQATNEKLFF. The CDR3 DNA reads TGTGCCATCAGTGAGGGACAGGCAACTAATGAAAAACTGTTTTTT.

The chain links TRBV4-1 to TRBJ1-1; TRBD1 is a possible D gene (6 bases). Trimming took off 1 base at V and 1 base at J, with 10 bases between the two ends. CDR3 length: 15 residues. Germline values: CDR1 MGHRA, CDR2 YSYEKL. The CDR3 spells CASSQGSGANTEAFF. The CDR3 DNA reads TGCGCCAGCAGCCAAGGGTCAGGGGCGAACACTGAAGCTTTCTTT.

The chain recombines TRBV5-1 with TRBJ2-5, with D perhaps matching TRBD1 (6 bases). V lost 7 bases to trimming and J lost 5 bases, with 24 bases between them. Germline loops: CDR1 SGHRS, CDR2 YFSETQ. The CDR3 runs to 16 residues. The chain's CDR3 is CASLPAMKQGRETQYF. CDR3 in DNA: TGCGCCAGCCTACCGGCGATGAAACAGGGAAGGGAGACCCAGTACTTC.

This clone has a handful of counts. At one of its ends the junction is not consistent with the germline gene, which may arise from a read error. The chain joins TRBV27 to TRBJ1-1; no clear D. The germline V gene encodes CDR1 MNHEY and CDR2 SMNVEV (reference sequence). This CDR3 is 13 amino acids long. The CDR3 sequence: CASSLSLITEAFF. The CDR3 DNA follows: TGTGCCAGCAGTCTATCTTTGATCACTGAAGCTTTCTTT.